Below, 29 T cell receptor beta chains from the same sample are listed, as sequenced in a study of regulatory T cells. These TCRs are of unknown antigen specificity. Study conclusions and caveats: Hydrophobic residues at CDR3 positions 6 and 7 were enriched in conventional CD4+ T cells of CD3G-deficient patients.

The PCR used 52 TRBV and 13 TRBJ primers. TCRdb's copy holds only in-frame clones and misses some; the assay was immunoSEQ multiplex PCR. The sample holds around 29,000 clones, nearly 95% seen once. Sample: conventional CD4+ T cells sorted from blood. These receptors all come from a child aged 2-15 years with CD3G deficiency.

The chain couples TRBV7-9 to TRBJ2-1; 7 nucleotides line up with TRBD2. The V and J ends lost 0 bases and 5 bases, in that order; junction bases with no gene match: 4. This CDR3 comprises 15 residues. From germline, CDR1 is SEHNR and CDR2 FQNEAQ (reference sequence). This chain's CDR3 is CASSLAGGFNNEQFF. CDR3 bases: TGTGCCAGCAGCTTAGCGGGAGGGTTTAACAATGAGCAGTTCTTC.

The rearrangement links TRBV28 to TRBJ2-7; TRBD1 is a possible D gene (6 bases). Trimming took 6 bases from V and 0 from J, leaving 12 bases between them. The V gene's germline CDR1 is MDHEN and CDR2 SYDVKM. The CDR3 is 14 residues long. CDR3 nucleotide sequence: TGTGCCAGCAGCCAAGGGGGACCCTCCTACGAGCAGTACTTC. This codes for CASSQGGPSYEQYF.

The CDR3 loop is CASSKDTHTGELFF. The CDR3 DNA reads as TGCGCCAGCAGCAAGGACACACACACCGGGGAGCTGTTTTTT. The chain uses TRBV5-1 and TRBJ2-2, with D tentatively TRBD1 (5 bases). Germline V gene sequence: CDR1 SGHRS, CDR2 YFSETQ. Trimming removed 4 bases from V and 3 bases from J, with 10 bases in between. This CDR3 is built from 14 residues.

The chain employs TRBV28 and TRBJ2-1, with 10 bases that match TRBD1. V lost 2 bases, J lost 2 bases, and 6 bases stayed unmatched. The CDR3 totals 17 residues. Per germline, CDR1 MDHEN and CDR2 SYDVKM. This CDR3 reads CASSLTGGTGAYNEQFF. CDR3 coding DNA: TGTGCCAGCAGTTTAACTGGGGGGACAGGGGCCTACAATGAGCAGTTCTTC.

This chain uses TRBV5-1 with TRBJ2-3, with D maybe TRBD2 (6 bases). The germline CDR1 and CDR2 sequences are SGHRS and YFSETQ. The CDR3 contains 16 residues. V was cut by 0 bases and J by 1 base, with 12 bases left in between. For the CDR3, the DNA is TGCGCCAGCAGCTTGGACCGCGGAGGGGGCACAGATACGCAGTATTTT. Protein product: CASSLDRGGGTDTQYF.

This chain joins TRBV5-5 and TRBJ2-5; D not resolved. The V gene lost 0 bases and the J gene lost 0 bases, with 9 bases spanning the gap. Germline loops: CDR1 SGHKS, CDR2 YYEKEE (reference sequence). The CDR3 contains 15 residues. CDR3 region: CASSLAWLDQETQYF. The CDR3 coding sequence is TGTGCCAGCAGCTTGGCTTGGCTAGACCAAGAGACCCAGTACTTC.

The chain carries TRBV5-1 and TRBJ1-2, with D maybe TRBD1 (5 bases). The germline CDR1 and CDR2 sequences are SGHRS and YFSETQ. Between the trimmed V and J ends, which lost 1 base and 0 bases, there was a span of 7 bases. CDR3 length: 14 residues. CDR3 DNA sequence: TGCGCCAGCAGCTTGTGGGGACCTAACTATGGCTACACCTTC. Amino acid sequence: CASSLWGPNYGYTF.

This clone was observed a single time. The chain joins TRBV28 to TRBJ1-5, with 7 positions matching TRBD1. The ends lost 6 bases at V and 3 bases at J; junction bases unmatched: 8. The CDR3 is made up of 15 amino acids. CDR1 and CDR2 from the germline V gene are MDHEN and SYDVKM. DNA for the CDR3: TGTGCCAGCAGGCCTACGGGACAGTCCAATCAGCCCCAGCATTTT. This encodes CASRPTGQSNQPQHF. The whole variable domain, filled in from reference TRBV28 and TRBJ1-5, reads DVKVTQSSRYLVKRTGEKVFLECVQDMDHENMFWYRQDPGLGLRLIYFSYDVKMKEKGDIPEGYSVSREKKERFSLILESASTNQTSMYLCASRPTGQSNQPQHFGDGTRLSIL.

This chain's CDR3 is CASSRRQGANTGELFF. In nucleotides, the CDR3 is TGTGCCAGCAGCCGTCGACAGGGCGCGAACACCGGGGAGCTGTTTTTT. The rearrangement uses TRBV7-9 and TRBJ2-2, with TRBD1 matching 7 bases. Trimming cost V 5 bases and J 0 bases; bases outside gene matches: 6. This CDR3 has 16 amino acids. Per germline, CDR1 SEHNR and CDR2 FQNEAQ (reference sequence).

Worth noting for this clone: The sample holds other DNA sequences that translate to the same CDR3. The CDR3 loop is CASSSTRYEQYF. DNA of the CDR3: TGTGCCAGCAGTTCGACACGATACGAGCAGTACTTC. The chain uses TRBV28 and TRBJ2-7; D unresolved. CDR1 MDHEN and CDR2 SYDVKM come from the germline V gene. The CDR3 is made up of 12 amino acids. Trimming cost V 4 bases and J 4 bases, with 8 bases left between them.

The chain employs TRBV28 and TRBJ1-5, with D possibly matching TRBD1 (6 bases). The CDR3 sequence is 13 residues long. Trimming took off 5 bases at V and 6 bases at J, with 11 bases between the two ends. Germline V gives CDR1 MDHEN, CDR2 SYDVKM. The CDR3 sequence is CASSPGVRQPQHF. The CDR3 region has the DNA TGTGCCAGCAGTCCAGGGGTGCGTCAGCCCCAGCATTTT.

V and J are TRBV28 and TRBJ1-5; D gene unclear. Germline CDR1 and CDR2: MDHEN and SYDVKM. The CDR3 loop spans 13 amino acids. Deletions cut 6 bases from V and 7 bases from J, with 13 bases between. CDR3 amino acids: CASRMSGYQPQHF. The CDR3 nucleotides are TGTGCCAGCAGAATGAGCGGTTACCAGCCCCAGCATTTT.

The rearrangement joins TRBV28 to TRBJ2-3, with 7 nucleotides matching TRBD1. This CDR3 contains 11 residues. The germline V gene has CDR1 MDHEN and CDR2 SYDVKM. V lost 5 bases, J lost 9 bases, and 2 bases stayed unmatched. CDR3 protein: CASSIRGTQYF. CDR3 sequence (DNA): TGTGCCAGCAGTATCAGGGGGACGCAGTATTTT.

The rearrangement joins TRBV28 to TRBJ1-1; D is perhaps TRBD1 (6 bases). The CDR3 length is 14 residues. The V end was cut by 4 bases, the J end by 5 bases, with 14 bases between. Germline values: CDR1 MDHEN, CDR2 SYDVKM. The CDR3: CASSSRITGTEAFF. CDR3 bases: TGTGCCAGCAGTTCCCGGATCACAGGGACTGAAGCTTTCTTT.

The CDR3 protein is CAISGTGGSGANVLTF. The CDR3 nucleotides read TGTGCCATCAGTGGGACAGGGGGGTCTGGGGCCAACGTCCTGACTTTC. The chain carries TRBV10-3 and TRBJ2-6; TRBD1 matches at 10 bases. The CDR3 has 16 amino acids. Germline CDR1 and CDR2: ENHRY and SYGVKD. J gave up 1 base and V 4 bases, and 1 base lay outside the gene matches.

This chain connects TRBV5-1 to TRBJ1-1; TRBD1 might be the D (6 bases). This CDR3 spans 13 amino acids. Germline CDR1 SGHRS, CDR2 YFSETQ. Trimming took off 8 bases at V and 7 bases at J, with 18 bases between the two ends. CDR3 loop: CASARDMRGEAFF. The CDR3 bases are TGCGCCAGTGCCCGGGACATGCGCGGTGAAGCTTTCTTT.

The genes are TRBV5-1 and TRBJ2-2; 7 positions agree with TRBD1. Unmatched junction bases numbered 9, after V lost 4 bases and J lost 6 bases. The CDR3 spans 15 residues. Germline CDR1 and CDR2: SGHRS and YFSETQ. Here the CDR3 DNA reads TGCGCCAGCAGCACCGACAGGGTTGACGCCGGGGAGCTGTTTTTT. This gives the protein CASSTDRVDAGELFF.

This chain links TRBV6-1 with TRBJ1-1, with unresolved D. The V end lost 8 bases, the J end lost 5 bases, and 21 bases lay between the germline ends. Per the germline V gene, CDR1 is MNHNS and CDR2 is SASEGT. The CDR3 has 15 residues. CDR3 in DNA: TGTGCCAGCGGGGTAAACACACGGCGGGGAACTGAAGCTTTCTTT. Residues: CASGVNTRRGTEAFF.

The chain has TRBV7-9 and TRBJ1-4; D ambiguous. V lost 1 base and J 8 bases, leaving 8 bases between the germline ends. CDR3 size: 13 residues. The germline V gene has CDR1 SEHNR and CDR2 FQNEAQ (reference sequence). CDR3 DNA sequence: TGTGCCAGCAGCTTAGACGCAGAGGAAAAACTGTTTTTT. Translation: CASSLDAEEKLFF.

The V gene is TRBV28, the J gene TRBJ2-7; TRBD1 matches 7 bases. The CDR3 contains 13 residues. V trimming: 4 bases; J trimming: 2 bases; junction bases outside the gene matches: 2. Germline values: CDR1 MDHEN, CDR2 SYDVKM. This CDR3 is CASSSDRAYEQYF. The CDR3 DNA is TGTGCCAGCAGTTCCGACAGGGCCTACGAGCAGTACTTC.

The chain uses TRBV28 and TRBJ2-7, with 8 bases that match TRBD1. With 7 bases clipped from V and 5 bases from J, the junction kept 7 bases outside the gene matches. CDR3 size: 13 residues. Germline V gene sequence: CDR1 MDHEN, CDR2 SYDVKM. CDR3 in DNA: TGTGCCAGCACAGGACAGGGATTTCACGAGCAGTACTTC. Amino acid sequence: CASTGQGFHEQYF.

A note on this clone: The same CDR3 also results from other DNA sequences found in this sample. The rearrangement joins TRBV28 to TRBJ1-1; a possible D gene is TRBD1 (5 bases). The germline V gene has CDR1 MDHEN and CDR2 SYDVKM. V was shortened by 2 bases and J by 0 bases, with 7 bases between the two germline ends. The CDR3 has 14 amino acids. The CDR3 loop is CASSLRGMNTEAFF. DNA for the CDR3: TGTGCCAGCAGTTTAAGGGGTATGAACACTGAAGCTTTCTTT.

The chain links TRBV19 to TRBJ2-4, with 9 bases fitting TRBD2. Germline V gene data show CDR1 as LNHDA and CDR2 as SQIVND (reference sequence). This CDR3 contains 15 residues. With V trimmed by 3 bases and J by 7 bases, 7 bases remained unmatched. The CDR3 protein is CASSMASGRYNIQYF. Here the CDR3 DNA reads TGTGCCAGTAGTATGGCCAGCGGGAGGTACAACATTCAGTACTTC.

The chain is built from TRBV28 and TRBJ1-2; D perhaps matches TRBD1 (6 bases). Looked up from germline, CDR1 is MDHEN and CDR2 is SYDVKM. The V end lost 7 bases, the J end lost 2 bases, and 14 bases lay between the germline ends. The CDR3 length is 14 residues. CDR3 DNA: TGTGCCAGCACGGATCCGGGGGCGAACTATGGCTACACCTTC. It specifies CASTDPGANYGYTF.

The chain uses TRBV28 and TRBJ1-1; 8 bases map to TRBD1. Germline V gene data show CDR1 as MDHEN and CDR2 as SYDVKM. The V gene end was trimmed by 5 bases and the J gene end by 6 bases; junction bases not matched to a gene: 11. This CDR3 has 15 amino acids. The CDR3 sequence is CASSVTGGTGAEAFF. The CDR3 DNA reads as TGTGCCAGCAGTGTGACGGGTGGGACAGGCGCTGAAGCTTTCTTT. The variable domain in full, with the rest retrieved from reference TRBV28 and TRBJ1-1, is DVKVTQSSRYLVKRTGEKVFLECVQDMDHENMFWYRQDPGLGLRLIYFSYDVKMKEKGDIPEGYSVSREKKERFSLILESASTNQTSMYLCASSVTGGTGAEAFFGQGTRLTVV.

For the CDR3, the DNA is TGTGCCAGCAGCAACAACCGGGACTCTAGGGGCTACACCTTC. This translates into CASSNNRDSRGYTF. This rearrangement joins TRBV13 to TRBJ1-2; a possible D gene is TRBD1 (5 bases). With 5 bases removed from V and 8 bases from J, the gap between germline ends came to 18 bases. CDR1 is PRHDT and CDR2 is FYEKMQ in the germline V gene (reference sequence). The CDR3 spans 14 residues.

The J gene is TRBJ2-2, the V gene TRBV5-6, with D hard to call. Germline values: CDR1 SGHDT, CDR2 YYEEEE. This CDR3 is built from 15 residues. Between the trimmed V and J ends, which lost 0 bases and 0 bases, there was a span of 6 bases. The chain's CDR3 is CASSLVWTNTGELFF. For the CDR3, the DNA is TGTGCCAGCAGCTTGGTGTGGACGAACACCGGGGAGCTGTTTTTT.

The chain uses TRBV20-1 and TRBJ2-1; no definite D call. The V gene lost 3 bases and the J gene lost 11 bases, with 11 bases spanning the gap. Germline V CDR1 and CDR2: DFQATT, SNEGSKA (reference sequence). CDR3 length: 11 amino acids. In nucleotides, the CDR3 is TGCAGTGCTAGTGGCCCCTCCAAGCAGTTCTTC. Protein: CSASGPSKQFF.

The sample holds one count of this clone. V gene TRBV20-1 combines with J gene TRBJ1-2; D call uncertain. This CDR3 has 11 amino acids. Germline CDR1 and CDR2: DFQATT and SNEGSKA (reference sequence). V lost 3 bases to trimming and J lost 4 bases, with 6 bases between them. The CDR3 sequence is CSASFPYGYTF. The CDR3 coding sequence is TGCAGTGCTAGTTTTCCCTATGGCTACACCTTC.